These T cell receptor beta chains were read from a single sample in a study of blood T cell repertoires in COVID-19. The table came from immunoSEQ multiplex PCR; TCRdb's copy has only in-frame clones and leaves some out. The sample shows over 200,000 clones, roughly 86% of them seen only once. The sequenced material came from PBMCs or T cells enriched from blood (not recorded which). These receptors were taken from a young man with acute COVID-19. Each CDR3 is given with its conserved first and last residue. Fields, in order: D gene, clone size, V gene, J gene, CDR3 DNA, CDR3 protein. D genes are given only for firm matches. Part of the rows lack a size; the others show once, few, many or a class for expanded clones.

d_call: .
clone_size: .
v_call: TRBV27
j_call: TRBJ2-1
cdr3_nt: TGTGCCAGCAGTTTATTTACCGGGAATGAGCAGTTCTTC
cdr3_aa: CASSLFTGNEQFF

d_call: .
clone_size: many
v_call: TRBV27
j_call: TRBJ2-5
cdr3_nt: TGTGCCAGCAGTCGATCCATCAGGGCGAGGGGGCAAGAGACCCAGTACTTC
cdr3_aa: CASSRSIRARGQETQYF

d_call: .
clone_size: .
v_call: TRBV6-1
j_call: TRBJ1-5
cdr3_nt: TGTGCCAGCAGTGAGCAGGTGGACTACAATCAGCCCCAGCATTTT
cdr3_aa: CASSEQVDYNQPQHF

d_call: .
clone_size: .
v_call: TRBV7-8
j_call: TRBJ1-3
cdr3_nt: TGTGCCAGCAGTCCCCTGGAGTCTGGAAACACCATATATTTT
cdr3_aa: CASSPLESGNTIYF

d_call: TRBD1
clone_size: few
v_call: TRBV2
j_call: TRBJ1-2
cdr3_nt: TGTGCCAGCAGTCGACAGGGGTCCGGCTATGGCTACACCTTC
cdr3_aa: CASSRQGSGYGYTF

d_call: .
clone_size: .
v_call: TRBV7-8
j_call: TRBJ2-7
cdr3_nt: TGTGCCAGCAGCTTCAAACCCGGGACACAATACGAGCAGTACTTC
cdr3_aa: CASSFKPGTQYEQYF

d_call: .
clone_size: .
v_call: TRBV6-5
j_call: TRBJ1-5
cdr3_nt: TGTGCCAGCAGTCCCGTCGGGGAGCCCCAGCATTTT
cdr3_aa: CASSPVGEPQHF

d_call: .
clone_size: .
v_call: TRBV29-1
j_call: TRBJ2-1
cdr3_nt: TGCAGCGTTGAGGGAGTCCTTGACTCCTACAATGAGCAGTTCTTC
cdr3_aa: CSVEGVLDSYNEQFF

d_call: .
clone_size: .
v_call: TRBV7-9
j_call: TRBJ2-3
cdr3_nt: TGTGCCAGCAGCTCTCCAAGTAGCAGCACAGATACGCAGTATTTT
cdr3_aa: CASSSPSSSTDTQYF

d_call: TRBD2
clone_size: .
v_call: TRBV6-2/TRBV6-3
j_call: TRBJ2-5
cdr3_nt: TGTGCCAGCAGTAAGGGACTAGCGGGAGGGACCCAGTACTTC
cdr3_aa: CASSKGLAGGTQYF

d_call: .
clone_size: .
v_call: TRBV7-3
j_call: TRBJ1-1
cdr3_nt: TGTGCCAGCAGCTTACAGGGTAACACTGAAGCTTTCTTT
cdr3_aa: CASSLQGNTEAFF

d_call: .
clone_size: .
v_call: TRBV6-4
j_call: TRBJ2-3
cdr3_nt: TGTGCCAGCAGCCGTTCGGCGGGAAGCACAGATACGCAGTATTTT
cdr3_aa: CASSRSAGSTDTQYF

d_call: .
clone_size: once
v_call: TRBV9
j_call: TRBJ2-5
cdr3_nt: TGTGCCAGCAGCGTAGGGACTACACACCAAGAGACCCAGTACTTC
cdr3_aa: CASSVGTTHQETQYF

d_call: .
clone_size: .
v_call: TRBV21-1
j_call: TRBJ1-5
cdr3_nt: TGTGCCAGCAGCAAAGACGGGGGTTCGGATCAGCCCCAGCATTTT
cdr3_aa: CASSKDGGSDQPQHF

d_call: .
clone_size: .
v_call: TRBV5-1
j_call: TRBJ1-1
cdr3_nt: TGCGCCAGCAGCTTGGGACAGCCGAACACTGAAGCTTTCTTT
cdr3_aa: CASSLGQPNTEAFF

d_call: .
clone_size: once
v_call: TRBV11-3
j_call: TRBJ2-1
cdr3_nt: TGTGCCAGCGAAGCCGGTCTGAATGAGCAGTTCTTC
cdr3_aa: CASEAGLNEQFF

d_call: TRBD2
clone_size: .
v_call: TRBV18
j_call: TRBJ2-1
cdr3_nt: TGTGCCAGCTACGCCGGGACTACAAATGAGCAGTTCTTC
cdr3_aa: CASYAGTTNEQFF